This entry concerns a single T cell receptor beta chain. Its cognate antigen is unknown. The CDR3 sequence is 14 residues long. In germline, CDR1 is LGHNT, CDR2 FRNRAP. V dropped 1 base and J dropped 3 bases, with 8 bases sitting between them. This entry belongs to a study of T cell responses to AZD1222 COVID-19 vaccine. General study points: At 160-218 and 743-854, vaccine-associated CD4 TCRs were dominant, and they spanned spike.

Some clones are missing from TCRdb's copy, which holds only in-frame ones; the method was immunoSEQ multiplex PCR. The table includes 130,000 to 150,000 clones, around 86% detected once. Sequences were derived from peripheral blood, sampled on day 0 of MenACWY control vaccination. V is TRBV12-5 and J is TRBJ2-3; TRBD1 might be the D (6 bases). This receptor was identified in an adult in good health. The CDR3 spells CASGLATGTDTQYF. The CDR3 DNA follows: TGTGCTAGTGGTTTGGCTACAGGGACAGATACGCAGTATTTT.